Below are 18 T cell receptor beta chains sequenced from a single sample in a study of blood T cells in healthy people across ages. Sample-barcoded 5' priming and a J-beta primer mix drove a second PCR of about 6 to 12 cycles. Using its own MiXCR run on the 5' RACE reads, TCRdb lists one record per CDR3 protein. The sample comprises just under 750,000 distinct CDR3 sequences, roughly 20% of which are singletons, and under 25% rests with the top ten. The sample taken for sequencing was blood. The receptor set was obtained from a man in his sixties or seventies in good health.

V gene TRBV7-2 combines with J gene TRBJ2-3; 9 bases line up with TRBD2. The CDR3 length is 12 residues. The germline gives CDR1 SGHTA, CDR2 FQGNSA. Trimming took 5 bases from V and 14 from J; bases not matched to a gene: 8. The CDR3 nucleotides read TGTGCCAGCAGCACCCGGACTAGCGCAGGGTATTTT. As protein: CASSTRTSAGYF.

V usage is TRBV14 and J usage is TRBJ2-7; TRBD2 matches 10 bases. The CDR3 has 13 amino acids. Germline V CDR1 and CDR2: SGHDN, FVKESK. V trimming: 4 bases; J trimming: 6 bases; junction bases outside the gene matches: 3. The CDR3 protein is CASSPRLAGEQYV. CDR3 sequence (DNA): TGTGCCAGCAGCCCTCGACTAGCGGGCGAGCAGTACGTC.

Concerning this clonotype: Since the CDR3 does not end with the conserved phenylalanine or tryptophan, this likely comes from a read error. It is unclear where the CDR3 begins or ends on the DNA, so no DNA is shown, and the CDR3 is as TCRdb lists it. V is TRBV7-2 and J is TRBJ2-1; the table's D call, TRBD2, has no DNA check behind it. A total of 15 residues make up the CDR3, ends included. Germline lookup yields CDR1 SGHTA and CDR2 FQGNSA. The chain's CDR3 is CASKVGASVSYEQCV.

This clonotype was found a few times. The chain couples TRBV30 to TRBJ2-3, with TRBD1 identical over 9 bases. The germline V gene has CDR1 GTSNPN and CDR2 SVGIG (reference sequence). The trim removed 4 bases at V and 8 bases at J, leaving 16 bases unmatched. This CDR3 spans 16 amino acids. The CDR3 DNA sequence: TGTGCCTGGAACTCAAACCCGGGACAGGGAGGCGCTACGCAGTATTTT. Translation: CAWNSNPGQGGATQYF.

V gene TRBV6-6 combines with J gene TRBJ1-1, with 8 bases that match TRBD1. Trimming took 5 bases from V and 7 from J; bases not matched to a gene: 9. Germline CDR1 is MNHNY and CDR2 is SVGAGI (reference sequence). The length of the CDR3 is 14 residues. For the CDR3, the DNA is TGTGCCAGCAGTCTCAAAGGACAGGGCCATGAAGCTTTCTTT. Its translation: CASSLKGQGHEAFF.

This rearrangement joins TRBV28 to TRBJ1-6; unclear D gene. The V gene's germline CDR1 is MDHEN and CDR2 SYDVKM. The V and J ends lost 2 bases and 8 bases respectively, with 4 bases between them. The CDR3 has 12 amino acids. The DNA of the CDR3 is TGTGCCAGCAGTTTAGCTCATTCACCCCTCCACTTT. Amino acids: CASSLAHSPLHF.

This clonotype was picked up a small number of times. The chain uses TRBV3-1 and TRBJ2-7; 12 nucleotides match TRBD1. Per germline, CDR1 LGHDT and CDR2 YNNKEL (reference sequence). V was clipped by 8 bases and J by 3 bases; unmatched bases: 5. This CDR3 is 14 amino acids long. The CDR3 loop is CASGGTGGFYEQYF. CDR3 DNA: TGTGCCAGCGGAGGGACAGGGGGCTTCTACGAGCAGTACTTC.

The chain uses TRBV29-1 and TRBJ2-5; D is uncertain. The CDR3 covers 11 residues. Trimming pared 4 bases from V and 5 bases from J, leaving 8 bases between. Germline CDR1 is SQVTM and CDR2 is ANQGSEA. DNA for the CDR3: TGCAGCGTTGGGTGGCGGGAGACCCAGTACTTC. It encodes CSVGWRETQYF.

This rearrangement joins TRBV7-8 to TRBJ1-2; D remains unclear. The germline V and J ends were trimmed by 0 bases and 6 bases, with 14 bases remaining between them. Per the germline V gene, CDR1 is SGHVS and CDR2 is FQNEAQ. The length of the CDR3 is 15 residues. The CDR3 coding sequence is TGTGCCAGCAGCTTAGCGCCGGGTCAGGTGGATGGCTACACCTTC. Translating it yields CASSLAPGQVDGYTF.

The CDR3 is CATNPRQPQHF. CDR3 bases: TGTGCCACCAATCCTAGGCAGCCCCAGCATTTT. The rearrangement joins TRBV24-1 to TRBJ1-5, with D hard to call. CDR1 is KGHDR, CDR2 SFDVKD, per germline. The CDR3 is 11 amino acids. Trimming took 8 bases from V and 7 from J, leaving 8 bases between them.

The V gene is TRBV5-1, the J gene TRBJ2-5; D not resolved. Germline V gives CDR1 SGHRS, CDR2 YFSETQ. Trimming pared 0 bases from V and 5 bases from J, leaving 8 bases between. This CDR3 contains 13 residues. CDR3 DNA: TGCGCCAGCAGCTTGGTAACCGATGAGACCCAGTACTTC. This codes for CASSLVTDETQYF.

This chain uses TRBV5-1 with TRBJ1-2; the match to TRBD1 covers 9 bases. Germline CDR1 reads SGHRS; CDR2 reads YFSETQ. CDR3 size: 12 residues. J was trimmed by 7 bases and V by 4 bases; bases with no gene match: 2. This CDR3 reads CASSEGQGGYTF. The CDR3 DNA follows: TGCGCCAGCAGCGAGGGACAGGGTGGCTACACCTTC.

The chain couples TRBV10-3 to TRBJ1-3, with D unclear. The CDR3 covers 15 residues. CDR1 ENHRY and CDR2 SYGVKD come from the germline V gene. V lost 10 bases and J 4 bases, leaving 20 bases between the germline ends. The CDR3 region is CATAWVDRSGNTIYF. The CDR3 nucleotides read TGTGCCACGGCCTGGGTGGACCGGTCCGGAAACACCATATATTTT.

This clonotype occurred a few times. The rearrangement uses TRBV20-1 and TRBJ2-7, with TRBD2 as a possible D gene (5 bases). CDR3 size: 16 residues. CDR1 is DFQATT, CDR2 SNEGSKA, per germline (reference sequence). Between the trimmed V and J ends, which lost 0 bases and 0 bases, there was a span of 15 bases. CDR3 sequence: CSARDLGRRSSYEQYF. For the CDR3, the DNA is TGCAGTGCTAGAGATCTAGGGCGGAGGAGCTCCTACGAGCAGTACTTC.

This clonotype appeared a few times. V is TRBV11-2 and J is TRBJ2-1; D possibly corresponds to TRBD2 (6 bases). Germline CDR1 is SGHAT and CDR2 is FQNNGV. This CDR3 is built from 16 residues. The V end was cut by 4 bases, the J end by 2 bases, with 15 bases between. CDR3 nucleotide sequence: TGTGCCAGCAGCTCCTGGTTGGCGGGGCCCTACAATGAGCAGTTCTTC. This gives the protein CASSSWLAGPYNEQFF.

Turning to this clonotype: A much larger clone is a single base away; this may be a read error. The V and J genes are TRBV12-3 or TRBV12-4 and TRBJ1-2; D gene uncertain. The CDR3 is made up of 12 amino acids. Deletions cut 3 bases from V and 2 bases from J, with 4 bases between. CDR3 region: CASSFQNYGYTF. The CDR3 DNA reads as TGTGCCAGCAGTTTCCAGAACTATGGCTACACCTTC.

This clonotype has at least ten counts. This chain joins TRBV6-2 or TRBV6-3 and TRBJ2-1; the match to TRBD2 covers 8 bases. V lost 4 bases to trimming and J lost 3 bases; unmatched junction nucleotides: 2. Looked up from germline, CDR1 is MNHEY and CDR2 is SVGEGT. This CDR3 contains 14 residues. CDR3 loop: CASSLTSDYNEQFF. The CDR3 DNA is TGTGCCAGCAGTTTGACTAGCGACTACAATGAGCAGTTCTTC.

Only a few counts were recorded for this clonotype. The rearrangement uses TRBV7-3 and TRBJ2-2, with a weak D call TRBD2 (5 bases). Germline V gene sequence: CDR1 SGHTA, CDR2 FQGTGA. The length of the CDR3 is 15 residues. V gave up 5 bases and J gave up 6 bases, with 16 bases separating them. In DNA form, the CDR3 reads TGTGCCAGCAGCCAACAACTAGGAGCTTCCGGGGAGCTGTTTTTT. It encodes CASSQQLGASGELFF.